One and the same sample provided the 16 T cell receptor beta chains below, sequenced in a study of blood T cell repertoires in COVID-19. Profiling relied on immunoSEQ multiplex PCR, and the TCRdb table lists in-frame clones only, not all of them. The sample lists some 110,000 clones; 65% to 80% were seen once. Sequenced material: peripheral blood. The receptors derive from a man between 65 and 80 years old with acute or convalescent COVID-19.

This clone occurred a few times. The V call is TRBV5-4, the J call TRBJ2-7; D is possibly TRBD2 (6 bases). The CDR3 contains 14 residues. Germline V lookup: CDR1 SGHNT, CDR2 YYREEE (reference sequence). The ends were cut back, 2 bases at V and 0 bases at J, with 9 bases in the middle. CDR3 coding DNA: TGTGCCAGCAGCTTCGGGGGACTCTCCTACGAGCAGTACTTC. Its translation is CASSFGGLSYEQYF.

The chain combines TRBV27 with TRBJ2-5; D possibly corresponds to TRBD2 (6 bases). The V and J ends lost 5 bases and 5 bases respectively, with 12 bases between them. Germline V gene sequence: CDR1 MNHEY, CDR2 SMNVEV (reference sequence). This CDR3 comprises 13 residues. CDR3: CASSAGRWETQYF. The CDR3 DNA sequence: TGTGCCAGCAGTGCGGGGAGGTGGGAGACCCAGTACTTC.

The rearrangement joins TRBV7-6 to TRBJ2-1; 7 positions agree with TRBD2. The CDR3 runs to 17 residues. Per the germline V gene, CDR1 is SGHVS and CDR2 is FNYEAQ. The V and J ends lost 1 base and 7 bases, in that order; junction bases with no gene match: 13. The CDR3 DNA sequence: TGTGCCAGCAGCTTAGGTCCACGCGGGAGAAGATGGAATGAGCAGTTCTTC. Its protein is CASSLGPRGRRWNEQFF.

This chain links TRBV3-1 (or the pseudogene TRBV3-2) with TRBJ2-5, with TRBD2 matching over 8 bases. The junction had 5 bases not matched to a gene; V was cut back by 0 bases and J by 5 bases. Per the germline V gene, CDR1 is LGHDT and CDR2 is YNNKEL (reference sequence). The CDR3 is 15 residues long. The CDR3: CASSQEGLGVETQYF. In nucleotides, the CDR3 is TGTGCCAGCAGCCAAGAGGGACTAGGAGTGGAGACCCAGTACTTC.

The chain employs TRBV30 and TRBJ2-7, with no clear D. Germline V gene lookup returns CDR1 GTSNPN and CDR2 SVGIG (reference sequence). V lost 5 bases, J lost 5 bases, and 10 bases lay in between. The CDR3 covers 11 residues. In nucleotides, the CDR3 is TGTGCCTGGGCTATTTCCCACGAGCAGTACTTC. Translated, it gives CAWAISHEQYF.

This chain links TRBV6-5 with TRBJ2-7, with 10 bases lining up with TRBD2. The CDR3 runs to 15 residues. Germline CDR1 reads MNHEY; CDR2 reads SVGAGI. V lost 6 bases and J lost 3; bases outside the gene matches: 8. The CDR3, as DNA: TGTGCCAGCAGAACAATTTCTAGCGGGAGCTACGAGCAGTACTTC. This gives the protein CASRTISSGSYEQYF.

As to this clone: The same CDR3 also results from other DNA sequences found in this sample. The CDR3 DNA sequence: TGCAGTGCTAGGAGTGGGCACGAGCAGTACTTC. As protein: CSARSGHEQYF. The chain combines TRBV20-1 with TRBJ2-7; D gene uncertain. The V end was cut by 3 bases, the J end by 5 bases, with 8 bases between. CDR3 length: 11 residues. Looked up from germline, CDR1 is DFQATT and CDR2 is SNEGSKA (reference sequence).

The chain recombines TRBV29-1 with TRBJ1-1; the D is unclear. V lost 8 bases and J 1 base, leaving 11 bases between the germline ends. This CDR3 is 12 amino acids long. Germline V gene data show CDR1 as SQVTM and CDR2 as ANQGSEA. CDR3 residues: CSIRSENTEAFF. CDR3 in DNA: TGCAGCATACGGAGTGAGAACACTGAAGCTTTCTTT. The variable domain in full, completed from reference TRBV29-1 and TRBJ1-1, reads SAVISQKPSRDICQRGTSLTIQCQVDSQVTMMFWYRQQPGQSLTLIATANQGSEATYESGFVIDKFPISRPNLTFSTLTVSNMSPEDSSIYLCSIRSENTEAFFGQGTRLTVV.

This chain joins TRBV3-1 (or the pseudogene TRBV3-2) and TRBJ2-3; D perhaps matches TRBD1 (5 bases). Germline V gene sequence: CDR1 LGHDT, CDR2 YNNKEL (reference sequence). This CDR3 has 14 residues. Trimming removed 4 bases from V and 4 bases from J, with 12 bases in between. CDR3 sequence reads: CASSLSQGSDTQYF. The CDR3 bases are TGTGCCAGCAGCCTTAGTCAGGGCTCAGATACGCAGTATTTT.

V gene TRBV4-1 combines with J gene TRBJ2-3, with D perhaps TRBD1 (6 bases). Between the trimmed V and J ends, which lost 4 bases and 2 bases, there was a span of 22 bases. The CDR3 covers 18 residues. The V gene's germline CDR1 is MGHRA and CDR2 YSYEKL. The CDR3 DNA sequence: TGCGCCAGCAGCCCCCGCCAATGGGGGCATAGGTCCACAGATACGCAGTATTTT. It codes for CASSPRQWGHRSTDTQYF.

This chain joins TRBV2 and TRBJ1-5; tentative D call: TRBD1 (6 bases). The CDR3 is 15 residues long. The V gene lost 5 bases and the J gene lost 3 bases, with 14 bases spanning the gap. From germline, CDR1 is SNHLY and CDR2 FYNNEI. The CDR3 region has the DNA TGTGCCAGCAGTCCACAGGGCTATATCAATCAGCCCCAGCATTTT. Amino acid sequence: CASSPQGYINQPQHF.

V and J are TRBV5-6 and TRBJ2-2; TRBD2 might be the D (6 bases). Germline CDR1 and CDR2: SGHDT and YYEEEE. Between the trimmed V and J ends, which lost 0 bases and 2 bases, there was a span of 8 bases. CDR3 length: 15 amino acids. The CDR3 DNA sequence: TGTGCCAGCAGCTTGGGGACTACTAACACCGGGGAGCTGTTTTTT. Translated: CASSLGTTNTGELFF.

The sample holds a few counts of this clone. This chain connects TRBV30 to TRBJ2-2, with a tentative D call TRBD2 (6 bases). The V gene lost 1 base and the J gene lost 6 bases, with 15 bases spanning the gap. The germline V gene encodes CDR1 GTSNPN and CDR2 SVGIG (reference sequence). This CDR3 contains 15 residues. CDR3 loop: CAWSGRAPGAGELFF. The CDR3 DNA reads TGTGCCTGGAGTGGGAGGGCCCCCGGGGCCGGGGAGCTGTTTTTT.

The chain couples TRBV19 to TRBJ2-7, with 10 bases fitting TRBD1. Germline V lookup: CDR1 LNHDA, CDR2 SQIVND (reference sequence). The junction had 3 bases not matched to a gene; V was cut back by 4 bases and J by 6 bases. The CDR3 loop spans 13 amino acids. CDR3 protein: CASSTGDRGEQYF. For the CDR3, the DNA is TGTGCCAGTAGTACCGGGGACAGGGGCGAGCAGTACTTC.

V usage is TRBV19 and J usage is TRBJ2-3; no firm D call. Trimming left V 3 bases short and J 0 bases short, with 7 bases between. Germline CDR1 reads LNHDA; CDR2 reads SQIVND (reference sequence). This CDR3 is 14 amino acids long. The CDR3 nucleotides read TGTGCCAGTAGTATTACATCTAGCACAGATACGCAGTATTTT. This sequence encodes CASSITSSTDTQYF.

The chain couples TRBV6-5 to TRBJ1-3; D remains ambiguous. This CDR3 spans 11 amino acids. Trimming removed 10 bases at V and 4 bases at J, with 8 bases between. Germline values: CDR1 MNHEY, CDR2 SVGAGI. CDR3 protein: CATGQGNTIYF. The CDR3 coding sequence is TGTGCCACGGGTCAGGGAAACACCATATATTTT.